One sample yielded the 30 T cell receptor beta chains listed below, sequenced in a study of CD8 T cells in ankylosing spondylitis. TCRdb re-called the 5' RACE reads with MiXCR, one entry per CDR3 protein. The table records fewer than 750,000 distinct CDR3 sequences, roughly 19% of them present only once. These receptors' targets are unknown. Overall study results and limits: A motif of eight or nine highly homologous TCR beta variants was seen as apparently characteristic of ankylosing spondylitis blood.

Material for sequencing was blood, either unsorted or a sorted T cell fraction (not recorded which). The source of these receptors is a male donor with ankylosing spondylitis.

Only a few counts were recorded for this clonotype. V is TRBV3-1 and J is TRBJ1-1; no reliable D call. The germline CDR1 and CDR2 sequences are LGHDT and YNNKEL (reference sequence). V shed 1 base and J shed 6 bases, with 3 bases lying between them. The CDR3 contains 11 residues. This chain's CDR3 is CASSQAAEAFF. CDR3 nucleotide sequence: TGTGCCAGCAGCCAAGCAGCTGAAGCTTTCTTT.

This sequence joins TRBV7-9 and TRBJ2-7; 8 positions match TRBD2. Trimming at V came to 0 bases and at J to 3 bases, leaving 4 bases not matched to a gene. Looked up from germline, CDR1 is SEHNR and CDR2 is FQNEAQ (reference sequence). There are 15 residues in the CDR3. In nucleotides, the CDR3 is TGTGCCAGCAGCTTAGCCCTCGGGGGGGTCTACGAGCAGTACTTC. Its protein is CASSLALGGVYEQYF.

This clonotype occurred many times. The chain carries TRBV9 and TRBJ2-2; D uncertain. CDR1 is SGDLS and CDR2 is YYNGEE in the germline V gene. The CDR3 is made up of 13 amino acids. The V and J ends lost 4 bases and 1 base respectively, with 5 bases between them. CDR3 nucleotide sequence: TGTGCCAGCAGCCCTCGGAACACCGGGGAGCTGTTTTTT. Residues: CASSPRNTGELFF.

This chain joins TRBV4-1 and TRBJ2-1; tentative D call: TRBD2 (5 bases). Germline CDR1 is MGHRA and CDR2 is YSYEKL. There are 16 residues in the CDR3. V was clipped by 0 bases and J by 4 bases, with 13 bases between them. The chain's CDR3 is CASSQEGGQLYNEQFF. DNA for the CDR3: TGCGCCAGCAGCCAAGAGGGCGGGCAGCTATACAATGAGCAGTTCTTC.

This clonotype appeared a few times. The J gene is TRBJ2-2, the V gene TRBV7-2; 7 nucleotides align to TRBD1. V trimming: 5 bases; J trimming: 2 bases; junction bases outside the gene matches: 5. Germline V lookup: CDR1 SGHTA, CDR2 FQGNSA. This CDR3 has 15 amino acids. CDR3 in DNA: TGTGCCAGCAGCAAAGACAGGGTCAACACCGGGGAGCTGTTTTTT. Its protein product is CASSKDRVNTGELFF.

V gene TRBV5-6 combines with J gene TRBJ2-5; TRBD2 might be the D (5 bases). The CDR3 extends over 13 amino acids. The germline V gene has CDR1 SGHDT and CDR2 YYEEEE. The V and J ends lost 4 bases and 5 bases respectively, with 12 bases between them. The CDR3 protein is CASSLSPGETQYF. In DNA form, the CDR3 reads TGTGCCAGCAGCCTAAGTCCGGGGGAGACCCAGTACTTC. Complete variable domain (other parts from reference TRBV5-6 and TRBJ2-5): DAGVTQSPTHLIKTRGQQVTLRCSPKSGHDTVSWYQQALGQGPQFIFQYYEEEERQRGNFPDRFSGHQFPNYSSELNVNALLLGDSALYLCASSLSPGETQYFGPGTRLLVL.

This clonotype was recorded a few times. The genes are TRBV20-1 and TRBJ1-2, with D possibly matching TRBD1 (5 bases). CDR1 is DFQATT and CDR2 is SNEGSKA in the germline V gene (reference sequence). Trimming took 6 bases from V and 3 from J, leaving 11 bases between them. This CDR3 has 12 residues. The CDR3 nucleotides are TGCAGTGCGGGGGGGACTGACTATGGCTACACCTTC. Encoded protein: CSAGGTDYGYTF.

The J gene is TRBJ2-6, the V gene TRBV10-3; TRBD1 is a possible D gene (5 bases). The CDR3 is 15 residues long. Germline CDR1 ENHRY, CDR2 SYGVKD. V was pared by 2 bases and J by 3 bases, with 8 bases between. The CDR3 spells CAISEPRVGANVLTF. The DNA for the CDR3 is TGTGCCATCAGTGAGCCCAGGGTTGGGGCCAACGTCCTGACTTTC.

This clonotype was detected a few times. The CDR3 region is CSATSSAETQYF. The CDR3 DNA reads TGCAGTGCTACTAGCTCCGCCGAGACCCAGTACTTC. This chain uses TRBV20-1 with TRBJ2-5; weak D call: TRBD2 (5 bases). The CDR3 has 12 residues. Germline-derived CDR1 and CDR2 are DFQATT and SNEGSKA (reference sequence). Trimming stripped 4 bases from V and 5 bases from J, with 11 bases between.

The gene calls are TRBV6-2 or TRBV6-3 and TRBJ2-7; possible D gene TRBD1, 5 bases. With 4 bases removed from V and 2 bases from J, the gap between germline ends came to 9 bases. The length of the CDR3 is 13 residues. In germline, CDR1 is MNHEY, CDR2 SVGEGT. The CDR3 DNA reads TGTGCCAGCAGTTCCAGGGATACCTACGAGCAGTACTTC. Protein sequence: CASSSRDTYEQYF.

The chain carries TRBV12-3 or TRBV12-4 and TRBJ2-1; 7 nucleotides line up with TRBD1. The CDR3 spans 13 residues. V shed 5 bases and J 8 bases; nucleotides not matched to a gene: 6. CDR3 DNA: TGTGCCAGCAGTCTTGACAGGGTCCATGAGCAGTTCTTC. Translated, it gives CASSLDRVHEQFF.

This clonotype was seen many times. The chain is built from TRBV5-1 and TRBJ2-2; D unresolved. Trimming cost V 5 bases and J 4 bases, with 9 bases left between them. The germline V gene encodes CDR1 SGHRS and CDR2 YFSETQ. The CDR3 length is 13 residues. In nucleotides, the CDR3 is TGCGCCAGCAGTCTGAGCACCACCGGGGAGCTGTTTTTT. Protein sequence: CASSLSTTGELFF.

This clonotype was seen a handful of times. The chain has TRBV4-3 and TRBJ2-1; 11 bases are a match to TRBD2. CDR1 and CDR2 (germline): LGHNA, YSLEER. Trimming removed 4 bases from V and 6 bases from J; junction bases left unmatched: 14. The CDR3 sequence is 18 residues long. The CDR3 region has the DNA TGCGCCAGCAGCCGATCGACTAGCGGGACCTCCCAGAGCAATGAGCAGTTCTTC. This encodes CASSRSTSGTSQSNEQFF.

This clonotype was observed a handful of times. The CDR3 here is CSAPTSGIFGVEQYF. CDR3 DNA sequence: TGCAGTGCCCCGACTAGCGGGATTTTCGGGGTCGAGCAGTACTTC. This rearrangement joins TRBV20-1 to TRBJ2-7; 11 bases align to TRBD2. V gave up 6 bases and J gave up 6 bases; unmatched junction bases: 13. The CDR3 covers 15 residues. The germline V gene encodes CDR1 DFQATT and CDR2 SNEGSKA (reference sequence).

The V and J genes are TRBV6-1 and TRBJ1-1, with D tentatively TRBD1 (6 bases). CDR1 and CDR2 (germline): MNHNS, SASEGT. Trimming removed 10 bases from V and 7 bases from J, with 22 bases in between. CDR3 length equals 14 residues. The CDR3 DNA is TGTGCCACCCGAGTCCGGGACAAAGACTTTGAAGCTTTCTTT. Its protein is CATRVRDKDFEAFF.

This clonotype occurred a few times. V gene TRBV5-1 combines with J gene TRBJ2-7; TRBD1 matches at 9 bases. The germline V gene has CDR1 SGHRS and CDR2 YFSETQ. The V and J ends lost 0 bases and 5 bases, in that order; junction bases with no gene match: 6. The CDR3 has 15 residues. The CDR3 nucleotides read TGCGCCAGCAGCTTGGGGACAGGGGTTGGAAACGAGCAGTACTTC. As protein: CASSLGTGVGNEQYF.

This rearrangement joins TRBV6-6 to TRBJ2-3, with D unclear. Germline V CDR1 and CDR2: MNHNY, SVGAGI (reference sequence). The V end was cut by 7 bases, the J end by 11 bases, with 16 bases between. The CDR3 extends over 12 amino acids. This chain's CDR3 is CASILPPYEQYF. In DNA form, the CDR3 reads TGTGCCAGCATCCTACCTCCCTATGAGCAGTATTTT.

In DNA, the CDR3 is TGTGCCTGGAGTGTAGGTCTAGCGGATACCGGGGAGCTGTTTTTT. Residues: CAWSVGLADTGELFF. This rearrangement joins TRBV30 to TRBJ2-2; 7 bases fit TRBD2. The CDR3 is made up of 15 amino acids. With V trimmed by 0 bases and J by 5 bases, 6 bases remained unmatched. Per the germline V gene, CDR1 is GTSNPN and CDR2 is SVGIG (reference sequence).

This rearrangement joins TRBV29-1 to TRBJ2-7, with TRBD1 matching over 9 bases. Trimming at V came to 3 bases and at J to 7 bases, leaving 7 bases not matched to a gene. This CDR3 has 13 residues. CDR1 is SQVTM and CDR2 is ANQGSEA in the germline V gene. CDR3 coding DNA: TGCAGCGTTGAGGAGGGACAGGGTTGGGAGCAGTACTTC. Amino acids: CSVEEGQGWEQYF.

The V call is TRBV15, the J call TRBJ1-4; 8 bases line up with TRBD1. Trimming took 0 bases from V and 8 from J; bases not matched to a gene: 2. This CDR3 has 14 amino acids. Germline assignment: CDR1 LNHNV and CDR2 YYDKDF (reference sequence). This CDR3 is CATSREQGDEKLFF. The CDR3 DNA follows: TGTGCCACCAGCAGAGAACAGGGGGACGAAAAACTGTTTTTT. The full variable domain, completed using reference TRBV15 and TRBJ1-4, is DAMVIQNPRYQVTQFGKPVTLSCSQTLNHNVMYWYQQKSSQAPKLLFHYYDKDFNNEADTPDNFQSRRPNTSFCFLDIRSPGLGDTAMYLCATSREQGDEKLFFGSGTQLSVL.

This clonotype was detected a few times. The rearrangement uses TRBV28 and TRBJ2-2; D is undetermined. The CDR3 loop spans 15 amino acids. V gave up 6 bases and J gave up 3 bases, with 14 bases separating them. Germline CDR1 is MDHEN and CDR2 is SYDVKM. CDR3 sequence: CASRKGYYDTGELFF. The CDR3 coding sequence is TGTGCCAGCAGAAAAGGGTACTACGACACCGGGGAGCTGTTTTTT.

The J gene is TRBJ2-7, the V gene TRBV30; no reliable D call. There are 11 residues in the CDR3. With 2 bases removed from V and 3 bases from J, the gap between germline ends came to 5 bases. The germline V gene has CDR1 GTSNPN and CDR2 SVGIG (reference sequence). The CDR3 nucleotides are TGTGCCTGGAGTTCCATCTACGAGCAGTACTTC. It codes for CAWSSIYEQYF.

The rearrangement joins TRBV7-9 to TRBJ2-1; perhaps D is TRBD1 or TRBD2 (5 bases each). Deletions cut 3 bases from V and 8 bases from J, with 11 bases between. This CDR3 has 13 amino acids. Germline loops: CDR1 SEHNR, CDR2 FQNEAQ (reference sequence). Here the CDR3 reads CASSFRGADEQFF. In DNA form, the CDR3 reads TGTGCCAGCAGCTTCCGAGGGGCGGATGAGCAGTTCTTC.

This chain uses TRBV2 with TRBJ2-1; D gene uncertain. This CDR3 is 13 amino acids long. Looked up from germline, CDR1 is SNHLY and CDR2 is FYNNEI. Trimming pared 0 bases from V and 8 bases from J, leaving 8 bases between. CDR3 sequence reads: CASSEALWHEQFF. As DNA, the CDR3 is TGTGCCAGCAGTGAAGCGCTTTGGCATGAGCAGTTCTTC.

A word on this clonotype: A much larger clone is a single base away; this may be a read error. The chain combines TRBV18 with TRBJ2-5; TRBD2 matches at 11 bases. There are 13 residues in the CDR3. Per the germline V gene, CDR1 is KGHSH and CDR2 is LQKENI. CDR3 nucleotides: TGTGCCAGCTCACCGGGACTAGCGGAGACCCCGTACTTC. Translating it yields CASSPGLAETPYF.

The CDR3 coding sequence is TGTGCCAGCAGCTTAGCTACGAGTGGTGGTGGGGAGTTGGGGACCCAGTACTTC. Residues: CASSLATSGGGELGTQYF. The chain has TRBV7-2 and TRBJ2-5; D may be TRBD2 (5 bases). Deletions cut 0 bases from V and 7 bases from J, with 24 bases between. The CDR3 has 18 residues. The germline V gene has CDR1 SGHTA and CDR2 FQGNSA.

This clonotype has just a few counts. For the CDR3, the DNA is TGTGCCAGCTCACCACCGCGGACAGGCACAGATACGCAGTATTTT. Translating gives CASSPPRTGTDTQYF. The chain uses TRBV18 and TRBJ2-3; weak D call: TRBD1 (6 bases). V lost 0 bases and J lost 1, with 8 bases in between. The CDR3 is 15 residues long. The germline V gene has CDR1 KGHSH and CDR2 LQKENI.

This clonotype turned up a few times. J is TRBJ2-4 and V is TRBV5-5; possibly TRBD1 for D (5 bases). This CDR3 comprises 16 residues. V shed 3 bases and J shed 0 bases, with 13 bases lying between them. Germline V gives CDR1 SGHKS, CDR2 YYEKEE (reference sequence). Here the CDR3 DNA reads TGTGCCAGCAGCTCGACAGCCGTGGTAGCCAAAAACATTCAGTACTTC. Its translation is CASSSTAVVAKNIQYF. Drawing the rest from reference TRBV5-5 and TRBJ2-4, the complete variable domain is DAGVTQSPTHLIKTRGQQVTLRCSPISGHKSVSWYQQVLGQGPQFIFQYYEKEERGRGNFPDRFSARQFPNYSSELNVNALLLGDSALYLCASSSTAVVAKNIQYFGAGTRLSVL.

The chain is built from TRBV12-3 or TRBV12-4 and TRBJ2-1; 11 nucleotides align to TRBD1. The CDR3 contains 17 residues. After removal of 5 bases from V and 2 bases from J, the junction contained 8 bases not matched to a gene. The chain's CDR3 is CASSGTGGSLTYNEQFF. CDR3 sequence (DNA): TGTGCCAGCAGTGGGACAGGGGGATCCCTAACCTACAATGAGCAGTTCTTC.

In its sample, this clonotype was seen a few times. This chain connects TRBV5-1 to TRBJ2-3, with TRBD2 matching over 11 bases. The CDR3 sequence is 17 residues long. After removal of 0 bases from V and 5 bases from J, the junction contained 8 bases not matched to a gene. Per the germline V gene, CDR1 is SGHRS and CDR2 is YFSETQ. The CDR3 nucleotides are TGCGCCAGCAGCTTGGACTATAGCGGGGGGGCGGAAGATACGCAGTATTTT. Amino acids: CASSLDYSGGAEDTQYF.